The clone carrying this TCR beta chain was seen a few times. Its antigen is not identified. A sample-barcoded 5' primer and a J-beta primer mix were used in a second PCR of roughly 6 to 11 cycles. TCRdb called the 5' RACE reads again in MiXCR, with one record for every CDR3 protein. The top ten hold roughly 3.7% of the sample, which has hundreds of thousands of distinct CDR3 sequences, over 20% seen once. This entry comes from a study of blood T cells in healthy people across ages. Study-level points and caveats: A strong correlation was seen between TCR beta diversity and naive T cell percentage. Donor CMV status, an unknown factor, possibly confounded changes in expanded clonotypes.

The germline V gene encodes CDR1 KGHSH and CDR2 LQKENI. Trimming removed 3 bases from V and 4 bases from J, with 4 bases in between. The CDR3 has 12 amino acids. It was around 10 milliliters of peripheral blood that were drawn from each donor. This receptor was identified in a man between 65 and 80 years old in good health. The V and J genes are TRBV18 and TRBJ1-5; D is undetermined. The sequenced sample was blood. CDR3 region: CASSPGNQPQHF. The CDR3 DNA follows: TGTGCCAGCTCACCGGGTAATCAGCCCCAGCATTTT.